The 27 T cell receptor beta chains below come from one sample, sequenced in a study of blood T cell repertoires in COVID-19 (dated by TCRdb to the early 2020s). Libraries were made using the immunoSEQ multiplex PCR assay. This is the immuneACCESS table as TCRdb keeps it, with only in-frame sequences that have V and J called. A part of the clones is gone; compared with another copy, unresolved V genes explain less than half, and the rest is unexplained. The sample table lists 150,000 to 200,000 clones, about 86% of them with a count of one. Around 15% of the sample is in the top ten clones. Sample: peripheral blood. The source is a man aged 25 to 40 with active or convalescent COVID-19.

This clone appeared a single time. The rearrangement links TRBV19 to TRBJ2-3; D perhaps matches TRBD1 (6 bases). The CDR3 sequence is 13 residues long. Germline V gives CDR1 LNHDA, CDR2 SQIVND (reference sequence). V gave up 6 bases and J gave up 7 bases, with 14 bases separating them. The CDR3 protein is CASSFLQGNTQYF. DNA of the CDR3: TGTGCCAGTAGCTTCCTACAGGGAAATACGCAGTATTTT.

This clone was picked up a small number of times. The chain combines TRBV9 with TRBJ2-1, with D perhaps matching TRBD1 (5 bases). The CDR3 covers 13 residues. V lost 4 bases, J lost 1 base, and 6 bases lay in between. Germline-derived CDR1 and CDR2 are SGDLS and YYNGEE. The CDR3 is CASSRGSYNEQFF. The CDR3 region has the DNA TGTGCCAGCAGCAGGGGTTCCTACAATGAGCAGTTCTTC.

The chain is built from TRBV7-8 and TRBJ1-3, with 7 bases aligning to TRBD1. This CDR3 contains 15 residues. CDR1 and CDR2 (germline): SGHVS, FQNEAQ. J gave up 1 base and V 4 bases, and 4 bases lay outside the gene matches. CDR3 bases: TGTGCCAGCAGCTCCCCGGGACAGTCTGGAAACACCATATATTTT. Amino acids: CASSSPGQSGNTIYF.

The CDR3 bases are TGTGCCAGCAGCTTAGCGGAAGAAACGGGAACCGGGGAGCTGTTTTTT. Translated, it gives CASSLAEETGTGELFF. The chain recombines TRBV7-3 with TRBJ2-2; D is perhaps TRBD2 (5 bases). Trimming stripped 2 bases from V and 5 bases from J, with 15 bases between. Germline values: CDR1 SGHTA, CDR2 FQGTGA. CDR3 length: 16 amino acids.

The V gene is TRBV18, the J gene TRBJ2-2; 8 bases map to TRBD2. The CDR3 is 16 residues long. Germline V gives CDR1 KGHSH, CDR2 LQKENI. V lost 4 bases to trimming and J lost 0 bases; unmatched junction nucleotides: 4. CDR3: CASSRGLASNTGELFF. DNA of the CDR3: TGTGCCAGCTCACGCGGACTAGCCTCGAACACCGGGGAGCTGTTTTTT.

This clone was recorded only once. This rearrangement joins TRBV10-3 to TRBJ1-4, with a possible D match to TRBD1 (6 bases). The CDR3 loop spans 16 amino acids. Germline CDR1 and CDR2: ENHRY and SYGVKD. V was trimmed by 0 bases and J by 4 bases, leaving 12 bases between them. CDR3 DNA sequence: TGTGCCATCAGTGAGTCCGGACAGTCCCGTAATGAAAAACTGTTTTTT. It encodes CAISESGQSRNEKLFF.

V gene TRBV13 combines with J gene TRBJ2-1; the match to TRBD2 covers 12 bases. Germline V gene data show CDR1 as PRHDT and CDR2 as FYEKMQ (reference sequence). Losses at the gene ends were 4 bases for V and 8 bases for J; bases not matched to a gene: 9. The CDR3 spans 16 residues. The CDR3 protein is CASSSGMTSGSDEQFF. The DNA for the CDR3 is TGTGCCAGCAGCTCGGGGATGACTAGCGGGAGCGATGAGCAGTTCTTC. Full variable domain (remainder filled in from reference TRBV13 and TRBJ2-1): AAGVIQSPRHLIKEKRETATLKCYPIPRHDTVYWYQQGPGQDPQFLISFYEKMQSDKGSIPDRFSAQQFSDYHSELNMSSLELGDSALYFCASSSGMTSGSDEQFFGPGTRLTVL.

This clone has a single count. The J gene is TRBJ1-2, the V gene TRBV10-3; weak D call: TRBD1 (5 bases). Germline CDR1 is ENHRY and CDR2 is SYGVKD. V was pared by 0 bases and J by 7 bases, with 12 bases between. CDR3 size: 14 residues. CDR3 nucleotides: TGTGCCATCAGTGAGTCGACCCAGGGTGGTGGCTACACCTTC. The encoded protein is CAISESTQGGGYTF.

This chain links TRBV30 with TRBJ1-1; D ambiguous. The CDR3 spans 14 residues. The germline CDR1 and CDR2 sequences are GTSNPN and SVGIG (reference sequence). V lost 5 bases and J 1 base, leaving 14 bases between the germline ends. CDR3 protein: CAWVRQAGNTEAFF. Here the CDR3 DNA reads TGTGCCTGGGTACGCCAGGCGGGGAACACTGAAGCTTTCTTT.

The rearrangement links TRBV10-3 to TRBJ1-4, with unresolved D. The CDR3 runs 14 residues. Germline V lookup: CDR1 ENHRY, CDR2 SYGVKD. V lost 4 bases and J 2 bases, leaving 8 bases between the germline ends. The CDR3 is CAISGAGTNEKLFF. The DNA of the CDR3 is TGTGCCATCAGTGGGGCGGGGACTAATGAAAAACTGTTTTTT.

The rearrangement joins TRBV3-1 (or the pseudogene TRBV3-2) to TRBJ1-4; the match to TRBD1 covers 7 bases. The CDR3 extends over 16 amino acids. Germline loops: CDR1 LGHDT, CDR2 YNNKEL (reference sequence). V dropped 4 bases and J dropped 8; count of bases not matched to a gene: 13. CDR3 coding DNA: TGTGCCAGCAGCCCCCGGCGACAGGGCTATTACGAAAAACTGTTTTTT. It is translated as CASSPRRQGYYEKLFF.

The V and J genes are TRBV6-5 and TRBJ1-5, with D perhaps TRBD1 (6 bases). This CDR3 is 15 amino acids long. Germline CDR1 MNHEY, CDR2 SVGAGI. Trimming pared 6 bases from V and 2 bases from J, leaving 14 bases between. CDR3 DNA: TGTGCCAGCAGCCGAGGGGGGGAAGGCAATCAGCCCCAGCATTTT. It specifies CASSRGGEGNQPQHF.

The chain uses TRBV15 and TRBJ1-2; TRBD1 aligns across 11 bases. V was pared by 1 base and J by 4 bases, with 8 bases of the junction left unmatched. The CDR3 has 17 residues. Looked up from germline, CDR1 is LNHNV and CDR2 is YYDKDF (reference sequence). The CDR3 protein is CATSRAWGTGGFYGYTF. CDR3 nucleotide sequence: TGTGCCACCAGCAGAGCTTGGGGGACAGGGGGTTTCTATGGCTACACCTTC.

The chain joins TRBV19 to TRBJ1-2; 8 bases match TRBD1. The CDR3 spans 14 residues. Germline V gives CDR1 LNHDA, CDR2 SQIVND (reference sequence). Trimming took 5 bases from V and 7 from J; bases not matched to a gene: 9. The CDR3 is CASSGRQGPRGYTF. The CDR3 DNA sequence: TGTGCCAGTAGTGGGAGACAGGGGCCGCGTGGCTACACCTTC. The variable domain in full, with the rest retrieved from reference TRBV19 and TRBJ1-2, is DGGITQSPKYLFRKEGQNVTLSCEQNLNHDAMYWYRQDPGQGLRLIYYSQIVNDFQKGDIAEGYSVSREKKESFPLTVTSAQKNPTAFYLCASSGRQGPRGYTFGSGTRLTVV.

The V gene is TRBV30, the J gene TRBJ1-6; no clear D. The CDR3 covers 18 residues. Per germline, CDR1 GTSNPN and CDR2 SVGIG (reference sequence). V gave up 6 bases and J gave up 7 bases, with 28 bases separating them. CDR3 region: CACYSAAVVSVGNSPLHF. The CDR3 DNA is TGTGCCTGTTACAGTGCCGCAGTAGTATCTGTCGGAAATTCACCCCTCCACTTT.

This chain links TRBV19 with TRBJ2-1, with 9 bases matching TRBD2. The CDR3 has 20 amino acids. V shed 1 base, J shed 0 bases, and the junction held 13 bases outside the gene matches. Germline V CDR1 and CDR2: LNHDA, SQIVND (reference sequence). CDR3 sequence (DNA): TGTGCCAGTAGTATAGCCGGAGCGGGGGGAGGATTCCGCTCCTACAATGAGCAGTTCTTC. Protein product: CASSIAGAGGGFRSYNEQFF.

This chain connects TRBV2 to TRBJ1-3; D might be TRBD1 (5 bases). This CDR3 region has 15 residues. Per germline, CDR1 SNHLY and CDR2 FYNNEI. V lost 3 bases, J lost 4 bases, and 13 bases lay in between. DNA for the CDR3: TGTGCCAGCAGTGATCCGGGGGTTACGGGAAACACCATATATTTT. Its translation: CASSDPGVTGNTIYF.

This clone appeared a single time. This sequence joins TRBV29-1 and TRBJ1-4; 10 bases match TRBD1. V dropped 4 bases and J dropped 8; count of bases not matched to a gene: 4. The CDR3 consists of 13 residues. From germline, CDR1 is SQVTM and CDR2 ANQGSEA. The CDR3: CSVAGTGAEKLFF. Here the CDR3 DNA reads TGCAGCGTTGCTGGGACAGGGGCCGAAAAACTGTTTTTT. The full variable domain, in which reference TRBV29-1 and TRBJ1-4 provide the parts outside the CDR3, is SAVISQKPSRDICQRGTSLTIQCQVDSQVTMMFWYRQQPGQSLTLIATANQGSEATYESGFVIDKFPISRPNLTFSTLTVSNMSPEDSSIYLCSVAGTGAEKLFFGSGTQLSVL.

The V gene is TRBV6-2 or TRBV6-3, the J gene TRBJ2-7; D is perhaps TRBD1 (6 bases). This CDR3 has 15 residues. Per the germline V gene, CDR1 is MNHEY and CDR2 is SVGEGT. V lost 0 bases, J lost 9 bases, and 18 bases lay in between. The CDR3 protein is CASSYSRDTSEVQYF. CDR3 coding DNA: TGTGCCAGCAGTTACTCCCGGGACACGTCCGAGGTGCAGTACTTC.

The chain recombines TRBV18 with TRBJ2-1, with 14 positions matching TRBD2. The length of the CDR3 is 18 residues. Germline CDR1 and CDR2: KGHSH and LQKENI. V was pared by 4 bases and J by 9 bases, with 14 bases of the junction left unmatched. The chain's CDR3 is CASSQSITRTSGGIEQFF. DNA of the CDR3: TGTGCCAGCTCACAGTCGATAACTCGGACTAGCGGGGGGATTGAGCAGTTCTTC.

The chain carries TRBV27 and TRBJ1-6, with 9 bases identical to TRBD1. CDR1 is MNHEY, CDR2 SMNVEV, per germline (reference sequence). With V trimmed by 5 bases and J by 9 bases, 2 bases remained unmatched. The CDR3 is made up of 13 amino acids. The CDR3 DNA is TGTGCCAGCAGTCCGGACAGGGGTTCACCCCTCCACTTT. This sequence encodes CASSPDRGSPLHF.

The chain combines TRBV30 with TRBJ1-2; 7 bases are a match to TRBD1. The J segment lost 2 bases and the V segment lost 5 bases, leaving 8 bases of the junction unmatched. Germline V CDR1 and CDR2: GTSNPN, SVGIG (reference sequence). The CDR3 is made up of 14 amino acids. The DNA of the CDR3 is TGTGCCTGGTTTCCGGGACAGAAGAACTATGGCTACACCTTC. It codes for CAWFPGQKNYGYTF.

The chain employs TRBV5-8 and TRBJ1-2; perhaps TRBD1 as D (6 bases). The CDR3 loop spans 16 amino acids. V dropped 3 bases and J dropped 4 bases, with 19 bases sitting between them. The germline CDR1 and CDR2 sequences are SGHTS and YDEGEE. The CDR3 region is CASSYPGRGSVYGYTF. CDR3 DNA: TGTGCCAGCAGCTACCCTGGGAGGGGGTCTGTCTATGGCTACACCTTC. The full variable domain, completed using reference TRBV5-8 and TRBJ1-2, is EAGVTQSPTHLIKTRGQQATLRCSPISGHTSVYWYQQALGLGLQFLLWYDEGEERNRGNFPPRFSGRQFPNYSSELNVNALELEDSALYLCASSYPGRGSVYGYTFGSGTRLTVV.

This chain uses TRBV5-1 with TRBJ2-7, with 8 nucleotides matching TRBD1. J was trimmed by 2 bases and V by 4 bases; bases with no gene match: 5. This CDR3 is built from 14 residues. Germline CDR1 SGHRS, CDR2 YFSETQ. The CDR3 is CASSRADRAYEQYF. The CDR3 DNA is TGCGCCAGCAGCCGAGCGGACAGGGCCTACGAGCAGTACTTC. The full variable domain, rest sourced from reference TRBV5-1 and TRBJ2-7, is KAGVTQTPRYLIKTRGQQVTLSCSPISGHRSVSWYQQTPGQGLQFLFEYFSETQRNKGNFPGRFSGRQFSNSRSEMNVSTLELGDSALYLCASSRADRAYEQYFGPGTRLTVT.

This chain uses TRBV27 with TRBJ2-7; D is possibly TRBD1 (6 bases). CDR1 and CDR2 (germline): MNHEY, SMNVEV (reference sequence). The V gene lost 4 bases and the J gene lost 4 bases, with 17 bases spanning the gap. The CDR3 totals 15 residues. CDR3: CASSWGTPYSYEQYF. CDR3 DNA sequence: TGTGCCAGCAGTTGGGGGACACCTTACAGTTACGAGCAGTACTTC.

The genes are TRBV5-1 and TRBJ1-3, with 9 bases that match TRBD1. The trim removed 2 bases at V and 4 bases at J, leaving 1 base unmatched. The CDR3 totals 14 residues. The V gene's germline CDR1 is SGHRS and CDR2 YFSETQ. Here the CDR3 DNA reads TGCGCCAGCAGCTTTGGACAGGGGGGAAACACCATATATTTT. Translating gives CASSFGQGGNTIYF.

The chain uses TRBV10-3 and TRBJ1-2; perhaps TRBD1 as D (6 bases). Germline-derived CDR1 and CDR2 are ENHRY and SYGVKD. CDR3 length equals 13 residues. The CDR3 region is CASDGGLAYGYTF. Here the CDR3 DNA reads TGTGCATCCGACGGGGGGCTCGCCTATGGCTACACCTTC.